The rows below give T cell receptor beta chains drawn from one sample of a study of blood T cell repertoires in COVID-19. Here immunoSEQ multiplex PCR was the method, and the copy in TCRdb shows in-frame clones only, minus some. The repertoire consists of hundreds of thousands of clones, with about 85% occurring once and the leading ten covering 12%. Sequences were obtained from peripheral blood. These receptors originate from a woman between 18 and 29 years old who had recovered from COVID-19. CDR3s include the opening cysteine and the closing phenylalanine or tryptophan. Fields, in order: clone size, D gene, J gene, V gene, CDR3 DNA, CDR3 protein. A D gene is named only where the DNA matches it firmly. Rows give clone size only sometimes, using once, few, many, or a class for an expanded clone.

abundance: .; d_gene: .; j_gene: TRBJ1-1; v_gene: TRBV14; CDR3nt: TGTGCCAGCAGCCAAGATAGTAACACTGAAGCTTTCTTT; CDR3aa: CASSQDSNTEAFF
abundance: .; d_gene: .; j_gene: TRBJ1-5; v_gene: TRBV30; CDR3nt: TGTGCCTGGAACGGGGGATCCAATCAGCCCCAGCATTTT; CDR3aa: CAWNGGSNQPQHF
abundance: .; d_gene: .; j_gene: TRBJ2-2; v_gene: TRBV29-1; CDR3nt: TGCAGCGTTTTGGGACTGTCGAACACCGGGGAGCTGTTTTTT; CDR3aa: CSVLGLSNTGELFF
abundance: .; d_gene: TRBD1; j_gene: TRBJ2-7; v_gene: TRBV4-3; CDR3nt: TGCGCCAGCAGCCAAGAGGGGGCCGGGACAGCCTACGAGCAGTACTTC; CDR3aa: CASSQEGAGTAYEQYF
abundance: .; d_gene: .; j_gene: TRBJ2-1; v_gene: TRBV11-2; CDR3nt: TGTGCCAGCAGCGTCCTGATTAGCTCCTACAATGAGCAGTTCTTC; CDR3aa: CASSVLISSYNEQFF
abundance: .; d_gene: TRBD2; j_gene: TRBJ2-7; v_gene: TRBV20-1; CDR3nt: TGCAGTGCTAGTAAGGTAGCGGGAGGTCCCTACGAGCAGTACTTC; CDR3aa: CSASKVAGGPYEQYF
abundance: once; d_gene: TRBD1; j_gene: TRBJ1-2; v_gene: TRBV5-1; CDR3nt: TGCGCCAGCAGCTCATCCTCAGGGGGCGCAGGCTATGGCTACACCTTC; CDR3aa: CASSSSSGGAGYGYTF
abundance: .; d_gene: .; j_gene: TRBJ1-2; v_gene: TRBV5-4; CDR3nt: TGTGCCAGCAGCTTGAGACAGGAGCACCCCCAAGGCTACACCTTC; CDR3aa: CASSLRQEHPQGYTF
abundance: .; d_gene: TRBD1; j_gene: TRBJ1-2; v_gene: TRBV7-9; CDR3nt: TGTGCCAGCAGCTTAAGGTCGCTCAGGGGGCGAGGCTATGGCTACACCTTC; CDR3aa: CASSLRSLRGRGYGYTF
abundance: .; d_gene: .; j_gene: TRBJ1-1; v_gene: TRBV30; CDR3nt: TGTGCCTGGAGTTACAGGGTGACTGAAGCTTTCTTT; CDR3aa: CAWSYRVTEAFF
abundance: .; d_gene: TRBD1; j_gene: TRBJ2-1; v_gene: TRBV2; CDR3nt: TGTGCCAGCAGTGTGGGACAGGGGGCGAGGAATGAGCAGTTCTTC; CDR3aa: CASSVGQGARNEQFF
abundance: .; d_gene: .; j_gene: TRBJ1-5; v_gene: TRBV30; CDR3nt: TGTGCCTGGGGGATGAACTGGGGGGTCAATCAGCCCCAGCATTTT; CDR3aa: CAWGMNWGVNQPQHF
abundance: once; d_gene: TRBD1; j_gene: TRBJ1-5; v_gene: TRBV27; CDR3nt: TGTGCCAGCAGTGGAACGACAGGGCCTGGCAATCAGCCCCAGCATTTT; CDR3aa: CASSGTTGPGNQPQHF
abundance: .; d_gene: .; j_gene: TRBJ1-1; v_gene: TRBV15; CDR3nt: TGTGCCACCAGCGGCGGATGGAACACTGAAGCTTTCTTT; CDR3aa: CATSGGWNTEAFF
abundance: .; d_gene: .; j_gene: TRBJ1-2; v_gene: TRBV19; CDR3nt: TGTGCCAGTAGTATCAGGGTCTGGCAGCTTAACTATGGCTACACCTTC; CDR3aa: CASSIRVWQLNYGYTF
abundance: .; d_gene: .; j_gene: TRBJ1-1; v_gene: TRBV13; CDR3nt: TGTGCCAGCAAGCGATCCGTCCGCAGAACTGAAGCTTTCTTT; CDR3aa: CASKRSVRRTEAFF